This T cell receptor beta chain is from a study of monozygotic twins with inflammatory bowel disease. cDNA was produced in eight separate reactions per sample. For both chains, the TCRalpha and TCRbeta cDNA went through two nested PCRs of approximately 17 and 9 cycles. TCRdb reprocessed the 5' RACE reads and keeps a single row for each CDR3 protein, giving no DNA. In all, the sample yields 200,000 to 250,000 distinct CDR3 sequences. The sequencing input was blood. The clonotype comes from a human donor with ulcerative colitis or Crohn's disease, or a healthy co-twin of an affected twin (not recorded which).

The CDR3 sequence: CASSPQTGAPGNTIYF. The chain couples TRBV5-1 to TRBJ1-3; checking the TCRdb D call of TRBD1 is not possible without DNA. The CDR3 has 16 amino acids. The germline CDR1 and CDR2 sequences are SGHRS and YFSETQ.